Here is one TCR beta chain with its context. Here immunoSEQ multiplex PCR was the method, and the copy in TCRdb shows in-frame clones only, minus some. The profile shows about 300,000 clones, more than 75% of them singletons. This entry is derived from a study of blood T cell repertoires in COVID-19. On the study more broadly: Samples of COVID-19 (acute and convalescent) were obtained from the United States, Italy and Spain.

Deletions cut 6 bases from V and 2 bases from J, with 12 bases between. The germline V gene encodes CDR1 SQVTM and CDR2 ANQGSEA. The CDR3 is made up of 13 amino acids. The age range of participants was 18 to 89 years, with residence in around 22 US areas. What the recovered Cohort 3 donors had was two negative PCRs, clearance, or symptom resolution. This chain connects TRBV29-1 to TRBJ2-3; a weak D match, TRBD2 (6 bases). The source is a man aged 25-45 years who had recovered from COVID-19. Material for sequencing was PBMCs or T cells enriched from blood (not recorded which). This chain's CDR3 is CSVTGTVTDTQYF. The DNA for the CDR3 is TGCAGCGTGACCGGGACTGTCACAGATACGCAGTATTTT.